This entry is about one TCR beta chain. Its specificity is unknown. The record originates from a study of PD-1 blockade in mismatch repair-deficient tumors. On the study more broadly: Patients had eleven to twelve mismatch repair-deficient cancer types, all previously treated and progressing. General observations from the study: Tumor-resident clones, often absent from pretreatment blood, expanded after pembrolizumab and then contracted.

Here immunoSEQ multiplex PCR was the method, and the copy in TCRdb shows in-frame clones only, minus some. This sample has 40,000 to 60,000 clones, with approximately 80% found just once. This CDR3 region has 14 residues. V lost 2 bases and J 3 bases, leaving 9 bases between the germline ends. The germline CDR1 and CDR2 sequences are SGHTA and FQGTGA. The sequencing used PBMCs, collected before pembrolizumab treatment. The chain uses TRBV7-3 and TRBJ2-3; D gene uncertain. The origin of this receptor is an adult with mismatch repair-deficient cancer. Here the CDR3 reads CASSLQGKTDTQYF. The CDR3 bases are TGTGCCAGCAGCTTACAAGGGAAGACAGATACGCAGTATTTT.